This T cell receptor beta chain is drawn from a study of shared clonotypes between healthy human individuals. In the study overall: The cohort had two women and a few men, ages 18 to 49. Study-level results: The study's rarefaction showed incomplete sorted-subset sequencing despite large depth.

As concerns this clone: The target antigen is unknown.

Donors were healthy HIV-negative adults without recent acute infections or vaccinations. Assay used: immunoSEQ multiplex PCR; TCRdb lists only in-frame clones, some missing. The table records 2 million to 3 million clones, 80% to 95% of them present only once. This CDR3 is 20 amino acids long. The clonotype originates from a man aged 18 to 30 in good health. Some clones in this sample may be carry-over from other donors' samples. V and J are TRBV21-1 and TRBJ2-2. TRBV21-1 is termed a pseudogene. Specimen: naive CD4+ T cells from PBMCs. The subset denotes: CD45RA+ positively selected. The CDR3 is CASSSEGDRQEPFNTGELFF. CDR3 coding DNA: TGTGCCAGCAGCTCGGAGGGGGACCGACAAGAACCGTTCAACACCGGGGAGCTGTTTTTT.